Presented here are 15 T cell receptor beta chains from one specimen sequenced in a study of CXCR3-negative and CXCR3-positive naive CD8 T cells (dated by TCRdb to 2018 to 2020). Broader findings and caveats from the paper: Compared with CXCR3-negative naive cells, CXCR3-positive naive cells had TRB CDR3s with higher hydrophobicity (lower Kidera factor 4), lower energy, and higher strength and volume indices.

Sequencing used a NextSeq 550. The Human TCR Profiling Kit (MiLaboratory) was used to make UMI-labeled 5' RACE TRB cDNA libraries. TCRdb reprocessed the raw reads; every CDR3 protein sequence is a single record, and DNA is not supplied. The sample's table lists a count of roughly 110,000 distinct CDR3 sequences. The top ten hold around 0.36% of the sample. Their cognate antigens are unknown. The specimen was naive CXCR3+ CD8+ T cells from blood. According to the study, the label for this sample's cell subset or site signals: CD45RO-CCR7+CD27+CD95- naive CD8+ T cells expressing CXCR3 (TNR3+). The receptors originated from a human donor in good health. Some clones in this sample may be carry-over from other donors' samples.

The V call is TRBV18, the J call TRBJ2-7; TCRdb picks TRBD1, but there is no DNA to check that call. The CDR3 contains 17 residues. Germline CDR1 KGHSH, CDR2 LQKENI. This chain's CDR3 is CASSSPGGPEDPYEQYF.

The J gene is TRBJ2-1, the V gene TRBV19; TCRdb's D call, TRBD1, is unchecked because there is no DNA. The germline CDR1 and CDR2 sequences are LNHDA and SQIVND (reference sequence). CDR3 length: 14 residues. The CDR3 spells CASIGGGLGNEQFF.

CDR3 protein: CASSQALGEWDEKLFF. The J gene is TRBJ1-4, the V gene TRBV4-3. This CDR3 is built from 16 residues. The germline V gene has CDR1 LGHNA and CDR2 YSLEER.

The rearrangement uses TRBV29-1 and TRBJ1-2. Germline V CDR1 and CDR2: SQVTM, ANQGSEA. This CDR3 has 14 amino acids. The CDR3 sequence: CSVEGEDTNYGYTF.

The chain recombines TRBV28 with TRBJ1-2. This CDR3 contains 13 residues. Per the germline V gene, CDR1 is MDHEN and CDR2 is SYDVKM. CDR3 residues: CASSPRGAYGYTF.

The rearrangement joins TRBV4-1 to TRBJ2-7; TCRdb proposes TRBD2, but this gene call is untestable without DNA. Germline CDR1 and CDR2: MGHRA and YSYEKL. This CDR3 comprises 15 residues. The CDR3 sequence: CASSPGLAGGYEQYF.

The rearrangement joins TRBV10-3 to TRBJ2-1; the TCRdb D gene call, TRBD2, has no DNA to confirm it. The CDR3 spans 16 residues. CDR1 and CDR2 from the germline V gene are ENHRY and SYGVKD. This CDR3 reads CATGSGAGDLYNEQFF.

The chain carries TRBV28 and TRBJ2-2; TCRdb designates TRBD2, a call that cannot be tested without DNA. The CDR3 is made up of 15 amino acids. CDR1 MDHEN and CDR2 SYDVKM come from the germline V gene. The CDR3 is CASSPPREVTGELFF.

The CDR3 sequence: CAIRDTGVNQPQHF. V gene TRBV10-3 combines with J gene TRBJ1-5; lacking DNA, the TRBD1 call made by TCRdb goes unchecked. CDR1 ENHRY and CDR2 SYGVKD come from the germline V gene. The CDR3 covers 14 residues.

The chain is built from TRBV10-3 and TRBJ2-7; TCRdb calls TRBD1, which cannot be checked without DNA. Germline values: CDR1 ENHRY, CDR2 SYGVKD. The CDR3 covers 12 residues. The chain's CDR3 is CAIRDSLYEQYF.

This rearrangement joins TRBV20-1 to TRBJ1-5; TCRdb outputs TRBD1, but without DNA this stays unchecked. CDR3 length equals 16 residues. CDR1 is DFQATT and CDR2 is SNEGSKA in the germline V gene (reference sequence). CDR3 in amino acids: CSARVPGAGSNQPQHF.

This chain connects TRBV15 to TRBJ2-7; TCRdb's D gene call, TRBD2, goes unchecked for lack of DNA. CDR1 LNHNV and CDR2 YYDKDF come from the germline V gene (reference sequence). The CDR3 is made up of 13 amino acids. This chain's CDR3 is CATGPRNAYEQYF.

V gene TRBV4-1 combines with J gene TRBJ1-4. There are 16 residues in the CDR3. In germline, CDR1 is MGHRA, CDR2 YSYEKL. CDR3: CASSQEVLATNEKLFF.

This CDR3 is CASSLEPTPADTQYF. The rearrangement uses TRBV12-3 or TRBV12-4 and TRBJ2-3. The CDR3 covers 15 residues.

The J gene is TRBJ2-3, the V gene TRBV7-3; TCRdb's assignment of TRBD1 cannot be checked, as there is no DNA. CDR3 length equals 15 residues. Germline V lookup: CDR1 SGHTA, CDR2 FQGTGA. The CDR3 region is CASSLWGVSTDTQYF.